The clone carrying this TCR beta chain was seen repeatedly, ten times or more. The antigen is undetermined. RNA transcripts provided the source from which TCR beta CDR3 regions were amplified. First-round RT-PCR with HTBI primers amplified the TCR CDR3 region. TCRdb ran MiXCR on the multiplex PCR reads and lists one entry per CDR3 protein. The sample contains about 420,000 distinct CDR3 sequences, about a sixth of which appear only once. This specimen belongs to a study of T cells in Graves' hyperthyroidism and ophthalmopathy. Broader study findings: Blood also held most thyroid clonotypes expanded beyond 0.001.

The CDR3 has 15 residues. From germline, CDR1 is DFQATT and CDR2 SNEGSKA (reference sequence). V was shortened by 0 bases and J by 3 bases, with 14 bases between the two germline ends. The sample taken for sequencing was blood. This receptor was identified in a young woman with Graves' hyperthyroidism. The chain has TRBV20-1 and TRBJ1-1; perhaps TRBD1 as D (5 bases). For the CDR3, the DNA is TGCAGTGCTAGAGAGGGGTCAGGGTGGTACACTGAAGCTTTCTTT. Protein sequence: CSAREGSGWYTEAFF.